This T cell receptor beta chain was sequenced during a study of shared clonotypes between healthy human individuals. CD45RO-negative, CCR7-positively selected cells formed the naive CD8 fraction, excluding terminally differentiated effector memory CD45RA+ cells. Within Nashville, Tennessee resided all donors, each a Caucasian adult. Repertoires were generated with immunoSEQ multiplex PCR, while TCRdb's copy carries only in-frame clones and drops some. Of roughly 2.1 million clones in the sample, roughly 91% were seen once. The germline gives CDR1 SEHNR, CDR2 FQNEAQ (reference sequence). The CDR3 sequence is 15 residues long. The V and J ends lost 2 bases and 3 bases respectively, with 13 bases between them. Overall study findings and caveats: Against clonotypes common to all four donors, non-shared ones had lower generation probabilities.

Remarks on this clone: The antigen remains unidentified.

This clonotype was obtained from a man between 18 and 29 years old in good health. Some clones in this sample may be carry-over from other donors' samples. Sequencing input: naive CD8+ T cells from PBMCs. The chain is built from TRBV7-9 and TRBJ2-5, with D possibly called TRBD1 or TRBD2 (5 bases each). The CDR3 DNA is TGTGCCAGCAGCTTAAGGCGAGGGGTGGAAGAGACCCAGTACTTC. Encoded protein: CASSLRRGVEETQYF. Full variable domain (missing parts from reference TRBV7-9 and TRBJ2-5): DTGVSQNPRHKITKRGQNVTFRCDPISEHNRLYWYRQTLGQGPEFLTYFQNEAQLEKSRLLSDRFSAERPKGSFSTLEIQRTEQGDSAMYLCASSLRRGVEETQYFGPGTRLLVL.